These 5 T cell receptor beta chains share one sample of origin, sequenced in a study of PD-L1 blockade in urothelial cancer (dated by TCRdb to 2016 to 2017). Receptor amplification or capture employed the immunoSEQ multiplex PCR assay. The clones in this table, taken by TCRdb from immuneACCESS, are in-frame only. Not every clone is retained; where verified, under half of the shortfall comes from an unresolved V gene, and the cause of the rest is unknown. This sample comprises around 57,000 clones, over 75% of them detected only once. Together, the top ten hold 1.6% of the sample. The intended sense of this specimen's time point label: pretreatment peripheral blood. Here the sequenced sample was PBMCs, taken around atezolizumab (anti-PD-L1) treatment. The receptors shown here come from a man aged 65 to 79 with urothelial cancer.

The chain combines TRBV28 with TRBJ2-5; 9 bases line up with TRBD2. V gave up 5 bases and J gave up 3 bases; unmatched junction bases: 7. CDR1 and CDR2 from the germline V gene are MDHEN and SYDVKM. The CDR3 length is 15 residues. The CDR3 region is CASSRSGRTKETQYF. The CDR3 DNA is TGTGCCAGCAGTCGAAGCGGGAGGACTAAAGAGACCCAGTACTTC.

A few counts support this clone. The genes are TRBV19 and TRBJ1-3; D may be TRBD1 (5 bases). The V gene's germline CDR1 is LNHDA and CDR2 SQIVND (reference sequence). V was clipped by 3 bases and J by 2 bases, with 14 bases between them. There are 16 residues in the CDR3. CDR3 DNA sequence: TGTGCCAGTAGTATTATCGGGCAGGGTGCTGGAAACACCATATATTTT. Encoded protein: CASSIIGQGAGNTIYF.

The chain links TRBV5-6 to TRBJ2-5, with D maybe TRBD2 (5 bases). Trimming cost V 4 bases and J 4 bases, with 20 bases left between them. CDR1 and CDR2 from the germline V gene are SGHDT and YYEEEE. The CDR3 runs to 16 residues. The CDR3 region is CASSPDTTGYTETQYF. DNA for the CDR3: TGTGCCAGCAGCCCGGATACGACGGGGTATACAGAGACCCAGTACTTC.

This chain uses TRBV4-3 with TRBJ1-1, with D maybe TRBD1 (5 bases). V was clipped by 0 bases and J by 10 bases, with 15 bases between them. The CDR3 totals 14 residues. CDR1 is LGHNA and CDR2 is YSLEER in the germline V gene. The chain's CDR3 is CASSQEGASWGAFF. In nucleotides, the CDR3 is TGCGCCAGCAGCCAAGAAGGGGCTTCCTGGGGAGCTTTCTTT.

The CDR3 DNA is TGCGCCAGCAGCCAAGTGAGACTAAGCACAGATACGCAGTATTTT. Translated, it gives CASSQVRLSTDTQYF. The rearrangement links TRBV4-1 to TRBJ2-3, with D tentatively TRBD2 (5 bases). The CDR3 is 15 amino acids. V lost 1 base and J 0 bases, leaving 8 bases between the germline ends. The germline gives CDR1 MGHRA, CDR2 YSYEKL.